The present TCR beta chain was sequenced within a study of T cells after posttransplantation cyclophosphamide. Study outcomes and limitations: Donor CD8+ memory clones often dominated recipient blood repertoires at later times. TRB clonality was highly associated with recipient CMV seropositivity and reactivation. Skin or GI-infiltrating T cells shared few TRB sequences with blood.

Remarks on this clone: The antigen is not known.

Clones were sequenced by immunoSEQ multiplex PCR, and TCRdb holds only the in-frame ones, with some missing. The table shows 20,000 to 30,000 clones, with about 84% occurring only once. The sample taken for sequencing was PBMCs. The TCR originated in a woman aged 60 to 75 with a blood cancer, CMV-positive, and with a related stem cell donor.

CDR3 in DNA: TGTGCCAGTAGTGTGGCGGGAGGGCGGGCAGATACGCAGTATTTT. Residues: CASSVAGGRADTQYF. J is TRBJ2-3 and V is TRBV19; 9 bases map to TRBD2. V gave up 5 bases and J gave up 4 bases; unmatched junction bases: 7. Germline V gene lookup returns CDR1 LNHDA and CDR2 SQIVND (reference sequence). The CDR3 has 15 residues.